This T cell receptor beta chain was found in a study of OX40 agonist ivuxolimab in advanced cancers. Findings and limits, study-wide: Low clonal expansion, among the lowest seen, marked partial responders at 0.1-3.0 mg/kg. Clonal expansion was seen in CD4+ and CD8+ blood T cells by week 6 at 0.1 to 3.0 mg/kg. Expanded peripheral T-cell antigen specificity went undetermined.

TCRdb's table, derived via immunoSEQ multiplex PCR, lists solely in-frame clones and lacks some. Among about 77,000 clones, around 87% were seen once, and the ten largest hold roughly 5.8%. Drawing of blood for sampling happened at baseline, at cycle 4 day 1, and at cycle 7 day 1. The ends lost 4 bases at V and 2 bases at J; junction bases unmatched: 1. Germline CDR1 is SGHRS and CDR2 is YFSETQ. The CDR3 spans 14 residues. Comments on this clone: As yet, its antigen is unknown.

This chain links TRBV5-1 with TRBJ1-3; 9 bases line up with TRBD1. The specimen was CD4+ or CD8+ T cells sorted from blood, collected in a trial of the OX40 agonist ivuxolimab. The TCR was taken from an adult with an advanced solid tumor such as melanoma, head and neck, liver or kidney cancer. The CDR3 nucleotides read TGCGCCAGCAGCGGGGACAGGGCTGGAAACACCATATATTTT. Translated: CASSGDRAGNTIYF.